This record covers a single T cell receptor beta chain. This clonotype was counted ten times or more. Its antigen is unknown. Base qualities were left out, and no much larger clone turns up one base away. This sample is drawn from a study of human T cells and chemical hapten exposure (dated by TCRdb to the early 2020s). Notes on the research overall: For sensitization, 2% DPC in acetone was applied to a roughly 2 cm by roughly 2 cm area of upper inner arm skin. Patients additionally received weekly therapeutic DPC doses to the scalp throughout the roughly 25-week study period. Patch testing on the upper back used Finn chambers containing 0.01% DPC, with scoring done after 6 days according to International Contact Dermatitis Research Group standards. Alopecia areata with under or over 50% scalp involvement, alopecia totalis and alopecia universalis were represented in the patient cohort, which was mostly female. Libraries were combined into a pool for sequencing, and differences in TCR yield between samples came mainly from small differences in library volumes within the pool. Peripheral blood TCR repertoire changes were tracked in vivo in alopecia patients during primary and secondary sensitization to the hapten diphenylcyclopropenone (DPC). Blood was sampled from patients pre-sensitization (week 0) and at 2, 6 and about 24 weeks after DPC sensitization. Roughly 30 alopecia patients provided blood for TCR sequencing at one to four time points (pre-sensitization, 2, 6 and 24 weeks). From each blood RNA sample, both TCR alpha and TCR beta chains were sequenced.

V is pared back by 3 bases and J by 6 bases, with 12 bases lying between the germline termini. Inclusive of the bounding cysteine and phenylalanine, the CDR3 is 14 residues long. Only the CDR3 region is kept as DNA, spanning 42 bases read in frame from base 1. The germline V gene provides CDR1 SGHRS and CDR2 YFSETQ. Sample time point, as interpreted from the label and publication: patch test 3, about 24 weeks after DPC sensitization. Reading the label with the study, this specimen's treatment or condition is: therapeutic diphenylcyclopropenone sensitization with weekly scalp DPC. Total RNA was extracted from unfractionated whole blood collected in Tempus Blood RNA tubes. At each patch-test visit, blood was drawn before the patch test was applied. Patients were considered eligible if aged 18 to 70, diagnosed with alopecia and deemed suitable for DPC therapy, and patients were excluded if pregnant.

The method behind the library was RACE. The sequencer listed for this sample is NextSeq 500. During library preparation, unique molecular identifiers were attached to individual cDNA molecules so that TCRs could be counted quantitatively and reproducibly. The study's processing was this. A median of about 87,000 TCRs per sample was observed, with a range of 23,224 to 690,600. V, J and CDR3 annotation of the TCR reads was performed with the Decombinator software suite. For the PS versus PT1 abundance plots, all samples were subsampled to the same number of TCRs (28,000). TCRs were defined as expanded if absent before sensitization and observed at least eight times at the 2-week time point. Clones were called with MiXCR by TCRdb after fastp trimmed the public reads at Q25, and only in-frame beta chains were retained. Here each entry gathers all rows of one CDR3 protein and keeps the most common genes and DNA. These V and J calls derive from TCRdb rather than the authors' analysis. The sample profile shows tens of thousands of distinct CDR3 sequences; approximately 9.5% of them were found once. The ten largest clonotypes hold about 27% of the sample.

The full study reports these points: Patch test score correlated positively with the number of PT1 expanded TCRs, reaching significance at thresholds 8, 16 and 32 but not at 4. Significantly more large CDR3 similarity clusters were formed by expanded TCRs than by pre-sensitization or healthy control sets, consistent with antigen-driven responses. After repeated subsampling, changes were observed in the strength of the expansion versus patch-test correlation and in the threshold at which the correlation became significant. DPC sensitization did not change the number of TCRs with a frequency above 1 in 1000, and there was no evidence of changes in global repertoire structure. All patients had alopecia, a presumed autoimmune disease, so their immune response might differ from that of healthy individuals.

The TCR comes from a man in his fifties or sixties with alopecia areata. Some clones in this sample may be carry-over from other donors' samples. This specimen was whole blood, taken in connection with sensitization to the hapten diphenylcyclopropenone (DPC). The chain is encoded by TRBV5-1 joined to TRBJ2-2; the best D guess is TRBD2, with 6 bases matching. The CDR3 loop reads CASSSSTSSGELFF. The DNA sequence is given as TGCGCCAGCAGCTCCTCGACTAGTTCCGGGGAGCTGTTTTTT.